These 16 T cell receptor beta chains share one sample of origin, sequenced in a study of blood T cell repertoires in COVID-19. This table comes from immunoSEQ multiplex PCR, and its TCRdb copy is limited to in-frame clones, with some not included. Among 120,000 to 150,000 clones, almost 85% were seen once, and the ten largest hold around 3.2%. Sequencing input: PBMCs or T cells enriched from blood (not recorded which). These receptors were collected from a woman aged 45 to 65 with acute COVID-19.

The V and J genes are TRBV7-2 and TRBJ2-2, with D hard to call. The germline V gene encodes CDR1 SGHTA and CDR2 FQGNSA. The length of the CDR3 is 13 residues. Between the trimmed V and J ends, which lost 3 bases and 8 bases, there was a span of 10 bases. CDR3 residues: CASSFSYIGELFF. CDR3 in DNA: TGTGCCAGCAGCTTTTCGTATATTGGGGAGCTGTTTTTT.

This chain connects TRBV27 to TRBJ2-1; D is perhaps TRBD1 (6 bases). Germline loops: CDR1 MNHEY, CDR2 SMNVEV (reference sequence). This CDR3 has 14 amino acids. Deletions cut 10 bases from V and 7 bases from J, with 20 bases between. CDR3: CATRGWVARNEQFF. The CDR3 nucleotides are TGTGCCACCAGGGGTTGGGTAGCGAGAAATGAGCAGTTCTTC.

As DNA, the CDR3 is TGTGCCAGCAGTGAAATCGGAGGGGATCAGCCCCAGCATTTT. It translates to CASSEIGGDQPQHF. The chain uses TRBV2 and TRBJ1-5; the D gene is possibly TRBD1 (5 bases). Trimming cost V 2 bases and J 5 bases, with 10 bases left between them. This CDR3 contains 14 residues. Germline values: CDR1 SNHLY, CDR2 FYNNEI.

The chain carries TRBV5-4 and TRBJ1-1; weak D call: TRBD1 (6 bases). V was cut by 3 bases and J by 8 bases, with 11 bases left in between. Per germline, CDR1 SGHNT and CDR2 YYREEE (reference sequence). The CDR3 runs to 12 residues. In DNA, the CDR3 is TGTGCCAGCAGCTCCTTCAGGGGAGAAGCTTTCTTT. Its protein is CASSSFRGEAFF.

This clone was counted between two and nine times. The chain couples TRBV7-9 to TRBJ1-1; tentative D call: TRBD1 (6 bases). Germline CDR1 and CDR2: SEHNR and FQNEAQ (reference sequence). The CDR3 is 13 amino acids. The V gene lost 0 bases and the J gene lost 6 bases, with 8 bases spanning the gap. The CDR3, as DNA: TGTGCCAGCAGCTTAGCGCAGGGGTCTGAAGCTTTCTTT. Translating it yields CASSLAQGSEAFF.

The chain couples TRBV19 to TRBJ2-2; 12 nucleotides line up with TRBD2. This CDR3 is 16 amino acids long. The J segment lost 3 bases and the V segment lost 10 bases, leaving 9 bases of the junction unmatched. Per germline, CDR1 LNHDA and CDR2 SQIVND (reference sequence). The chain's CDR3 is CATRLAGVTDTGELFF. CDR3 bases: TGTGCCACCCGACTAGCGGGAGTTACCGACACCGGGGAGCTGTTTTTT. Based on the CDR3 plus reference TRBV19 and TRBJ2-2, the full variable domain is DGGITQSPKYLFRKEGQNVTLSCEQNLNHDAMYWYRQDPGQGLRLIYYSQIVNDFQKGDIAEGYSVSREKKESFPLTVTSAQKNPTAFYLCATRLAGVTDTGELFFGEGSRLTVL.

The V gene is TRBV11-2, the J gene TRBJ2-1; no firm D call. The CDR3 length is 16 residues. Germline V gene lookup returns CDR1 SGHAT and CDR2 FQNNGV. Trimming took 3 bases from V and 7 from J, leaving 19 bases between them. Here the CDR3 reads CASSLPLPRVFNEQFF. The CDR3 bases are TGTGCCAGCAGCTTGCCCCTCCCCCGCGTCTTTAATGAGCAGTTCTTC.

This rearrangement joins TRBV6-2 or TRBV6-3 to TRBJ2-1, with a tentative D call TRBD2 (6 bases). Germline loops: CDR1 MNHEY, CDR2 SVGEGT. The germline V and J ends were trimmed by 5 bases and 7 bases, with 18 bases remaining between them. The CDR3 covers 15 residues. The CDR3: CASSDRPNAGNEQFF. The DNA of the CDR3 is TGTGCCAGCAGTGACCGGCCTAACGCGGGGAATGAGCAGTTCTTC.

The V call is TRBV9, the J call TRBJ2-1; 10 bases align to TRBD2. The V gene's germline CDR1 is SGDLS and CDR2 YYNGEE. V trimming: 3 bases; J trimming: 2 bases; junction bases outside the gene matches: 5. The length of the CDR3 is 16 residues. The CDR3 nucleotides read TGTGCCAGCAGCGCTAGCGGGAGTCGCACCTACAATGAGCAGTTCTTC. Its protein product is CASSASGSRTYNEQFF.

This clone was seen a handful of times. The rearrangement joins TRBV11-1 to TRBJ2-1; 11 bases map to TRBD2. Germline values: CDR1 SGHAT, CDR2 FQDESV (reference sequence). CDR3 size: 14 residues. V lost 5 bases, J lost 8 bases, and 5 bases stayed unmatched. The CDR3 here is CASSLIAGGDEQFF. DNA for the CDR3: TGTGCCAGCAGCCTCATAGCGGGAGGGGATGAGCAGTTCTTC.

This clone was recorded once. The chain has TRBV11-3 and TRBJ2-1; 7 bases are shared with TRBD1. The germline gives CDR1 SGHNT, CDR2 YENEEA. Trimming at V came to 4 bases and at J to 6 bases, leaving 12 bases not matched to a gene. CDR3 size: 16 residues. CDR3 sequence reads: CASSSQAGGAVNEQFF. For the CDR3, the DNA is TGTGCCAGCAGCTCCCAAGCAGGGGGAGCGGTCAATGAGCAGTTCTTC.

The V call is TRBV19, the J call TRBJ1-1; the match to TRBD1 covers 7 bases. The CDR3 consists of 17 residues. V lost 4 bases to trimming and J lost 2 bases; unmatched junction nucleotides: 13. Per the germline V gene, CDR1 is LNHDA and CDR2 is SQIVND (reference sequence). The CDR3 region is CASSKRTGTDRNTEAFF. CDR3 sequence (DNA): TGTGCCAGTAGTAAACGGACAGGCACGGATAGAAACACTGAAGCTTTCTTT.

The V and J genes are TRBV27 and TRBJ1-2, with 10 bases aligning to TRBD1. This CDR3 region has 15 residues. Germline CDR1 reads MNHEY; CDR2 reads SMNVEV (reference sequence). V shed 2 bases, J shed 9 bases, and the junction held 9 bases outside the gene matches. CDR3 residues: CASSLEPTGGFSYTF. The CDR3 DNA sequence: TGTGCCAGCAGTTTAGAACCGACAGGGGGCTTCAGCTACACCTTC.

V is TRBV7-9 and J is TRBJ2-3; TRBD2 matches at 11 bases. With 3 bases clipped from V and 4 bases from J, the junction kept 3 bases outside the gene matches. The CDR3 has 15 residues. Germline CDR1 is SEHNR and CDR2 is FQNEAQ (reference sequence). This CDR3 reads CASSLEGLAADTQYF. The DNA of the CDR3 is TGTGCCAGCAGCTTGGAGGGACTAGCGGCAGATACGCAGTATTTT.

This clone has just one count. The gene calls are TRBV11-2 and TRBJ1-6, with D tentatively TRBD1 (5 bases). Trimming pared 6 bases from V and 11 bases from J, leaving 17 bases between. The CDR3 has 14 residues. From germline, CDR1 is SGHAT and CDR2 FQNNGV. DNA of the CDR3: TGTGCCAGCAGACGCGGGGGTGGATCGACACCCCTCCACTTT. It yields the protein CASRRGGGSTPLHF.

CDR3 region: CASSFSGSQPQHF. In DNA form, the CDR3 reads TGTGCCAGCAGTTTTTCAGGTAGTCAGCCCCAGCATTTT. The chain couples TRBV12-3 or TRBV12-4 to TRBJ1-5; no definite D call. V lost 3 bases, J lost 6 bases, and 9 bases lay in between. The CDR3 runs to 13 residues.